This is a list of T cell receptor beta chains from one sample in a study of regulatory T cells in long-lasting Graves disease. TCRdb fed the multiplex PCR reads into MiXCR, producing one record per CDR3 protein. Here the sample spans 450,000 to 650,000 distinct CDR3 sequences, 16% being singletons. These data also formed part of another study, on T cells in Graves' hyperthyroidism and ophthalmopathy.

This specimen was peripheral blood mononuclear cells (PBMCs), taken at new diagnosis, from a patient treated with antithyroid drugs. The source of these receptors is a woman aged 40-60 years with Graves disease. The CDR3 runs from the conserved cysteine through the conserved F or W. The order of the fields is CDR3 DNA, CDR3 protein, J gene, V gene, clone size, D gene. D genes are given only for firm matches. The listing skips clone size in some rows; elsewhere it reads once, few, many or a size class.

TGTGCCAGCAGTGACCGGGACAGGGAAACCGGTGGAAACACCATATATTTT CASSDRDRETGGNTIYF TRBJ1-3 TRBV6-1 many TRBD1
TGTGCCAGCAGCCAAGAACGGAGGGGCGCACATGGCTACACCTTC CASSQERRGAHGYTF TRBJ1-2 TRBV14 NA NA
TGTGCCAGTAGCTGGGGGTTCCAGGATGAGCAGTTCTTC CASSWGFQDEQFF TRBJ2-1 TRBV19 NA NA
TGTGCCTGGAGTATACTTCCAGGACAGATATCCTACGAGCAGTACTTC CAWSILPGQISYEQYF TRBJ2-7 TRBV30 few NA
TGTGCCAGCAGTCCTCGACTAGCGGGGGCAGAGACCCAGTACTTC CASSPRLAGAETQYF TRBJ2-5 TRBV28 NA TRBD2
TGTGCCAGCATCCACAGGGCCCCCCTAAACATTCAGTACTTC CASIHRAPLNIQYF TRBJ2-4 TRBV7-9 NA NA
TGTGCCTGGTCGCCAGTCCCCAATCAGCCCCAGCATTTT CAWSPVPNQPQHF TRBJ1-5 TRBV30 many NA
TGTGCCAGCAATTTGGGACTAGCGGGGACGCATGAGCAGTTCTTC CASNLGLAGTHEQFF TRBJ2-1 TRBV27 few TRBD2
TGTGCCAGTAGTGCAGGGGGAGTGGAGACCCAGTACTTC CASSAGGVETQYF TRBJ2-5 TRBV19 few TRBD1
TGTGCCAGCAGCCAAGTTCTGGTCGCGGGTGGAAACACCATATATTTT CASSQVLVAGGNTIYF TRBJ1-3 TRBV3-1 many NA
TGTGCCAGCAGACTCACAGGGGGGCGAGAGACCCAGTACTTC CASRLTGGRETQYF TRBJ2-5 TRBV7-2 many TRBD1
TGTGCCAGCAGTACACACCAGGCCTACGAGCAGTACTTC CASSTHQAYEQYF TRBJ2-7 TRBV12-3/TRBV12-4 few NA
TGTGCCAGCACCAGGTGGGCCCAGAACACCGGGGAGCTGTTTTTT CASTRWAQNTGELFF TRBJ2-2 TRBV11-2 once NA
TGCGCCAGCAGCCACCCTTGGTCCAGATTAGAACTCTATGGCTACACCTTC CASSHPWSRLELYGYTF TRBJ1-2 TRBV4-1 few NA
TGTGCCACCCGGGGGGACAGCGTAGGCTCCTACGAGCAGTACTTC CATRGDSVGSYEQYF TRBJ2-7 TRBV27 once NA
TGCAGCGTTGTGTCGGGTGTGGGAAGGACTGAAGCTTTCTTT CSVVSGVGRTEAFF TRBJ1-1 TRBV29-1 many NA
TGTGCCAGCAGTTTCACTAGCGGGGGGGACTACCTTTTCAAATCTAGCACAGATACGCAGTATTTT CASSFTSGGDYLFKSSTDTQYF TRBJ2-3 TRBV11-2 few TRBD2
TGTGCCAGCAGTTTCGACAGGGTGGCTAACTATGGCTACACCTTC CASSFDRVANYGYTF TRBJ1-2 TRBV6-5 NA TRBD1
TGTGCCACTTGGCGGGGAACAGAATACGAGCAGTACTTC CATWRGTEYEQYF TRBJ2-7 TRBV10-3 NA NA
TGTGCCAGTTGCCTCGGACCTAGTTGGAGCGGGGGGGCCGTCGGTGATGAGCAGTTCTTC CASCLGPSWSGGAVGDEQFF TRBJ2-1 TRBV28 NA TRBD2
TGCGCCAGCAGCCACAAGACAGGGGACAAAAACATTCAGTACTTC CASSHKTGDKNIQYF TRBJ2-4 TRBV5-1 few TRBD1
TGTGCCAGTAGTTCACAGGGGGGAGGTTCACCCCTCCACTTT CASSSQGGGSPLHF TRBJ1-6 TRBV19 NA TRBD1
TGTGCCACCTTAACTACATTCTCAGAAGAGACCCAGTACTTC CATLTTFSEETQYF TRBJ2-5 TRBV24-1 NA NA
TGTGCCAGCAGTTATCGGGGATTGAGCAATCAGCCCCAGCATTTT CASSYRGLSNQPQHF TRBJ1-5 TRBV12-3/TRBV12-4 many NA
TGTGCCAGCAGAGGTCTCACTGAAGCTTTCTTT CASRGLTEAFF TRBJ1-1 TRBV2 NA NA
TGCGCCAGCAGCCAAGGGGAAGGATATTCCTACGAGCAGTACTTC CASSQGEGYSYEQYF TRBJ2-7 TRBV4-1 NA NA
TGTGCCAGCAGTTCCGAGCTCCTGCACAATGAGCAGTTCTTC CASSSELLHNEQFF TRBJ2-1 TRBV28 many NA
TGCGCCACCTCCCTCCTCGCTAGCGGTCCCCCAGATACGCAGTATTTT CATSLLASGPPDTQYF TRBJ2-3 TRBV5-1 few TRBD2
TGTGCCAGCCGGGGGCTTTGGTTCGAGCAGTACTTC CASRGLWFEQYF TRBJ2-7 TRBV6-1 NA NA
TGTGCCAGCAGACCAGTATTGAACACTGAAGCTTTCTTT CASRPVLNTEAFF TRBJ1-1 TRBV6-1 many NA
TGTGCCAGCTCACCCGCTGATACCAATTCACCCCTCCACTTT CASSPADTNSPLHF TRBJ1-6 TRBV18 few NA
TGTGCCAGCAGCCATGGGGGTGTGCCCCAGCATTTT CASSHGGVPQHF TRBJ1-5 TRBV3-1 many NA
TGTGCCATCAGTGAGAGGCAGTATAATTCACCCCTCCACTTT CAISERQYNSPLHF TRBJ1-6 TRBV10-3 NA NA
TGTGCCAGCAGCTTTAATGACGGGGAGCTGTTTTTT CASSFNDGELFF TRBJ2-2 TRBV5-6 NA NA
TGTGCCAGTAGTATCGACGGACCCTCGGGCTATGGCTACACCTTC CASSIDGPSGYGYTF TRBJ1-2 TRBV19 many NA
TGTGCCAGCAGTTACTCATCAGGGGCCGGGGCCAACGTCCTGACTTTC CASSYSSGAGANVLTF TRBJ2-6 TRBV6-5 few NA
TGTGCCAGCAGCCAAAATAGAGAAGAGACCCAGTACTTC CASSQNREETQYF TRBJ2-5 TRBV16 NA NA
TGCAGTGCTAGATTCCAGCCGGATCAGCCCCAGCATTTT CSARFQPDQPQHF TRBJ1-5 TRBV20-1 NA NA
TGTGCCAGCAGCTCCGGACTAGCGGGGATATACAATGAGCAGTTCTTC CASSSGLAGIYNEQFF TRBJ2-1 TRBV5-4 few TRBD2
TGTGCCAGCAGCCTCGGGCCATCATATGGCTACACCTTC CASSLGPSYGYTF TRBJ1-2 TRBV13 many NA
TGTGCCACCAGCAGAGGGACAGAGAAGGAGGGCTACACCTTC CATSRGTEKEGYTF TRBJ1-2 TRBV15 many NA
TGTGCCACCAGCAGGCTACTAGCGGGGGGGCTTAATGAGCAGTTCTTC CATSRLLAGGLNEQFF TRBJ2-1 TRBV15 NA TRBD2
TGTGCCAGCAGTTTCAGCGGGGCTAGCGGGGGAAAGACCCAGTACTTC CASSFSGASGGKTQYF TRBJ2-5 TRBV12-3/TRBV12-4 many TRBD2
TGTGCCACCAGTGACTCCGGGACAGGATTCTACGAGCAGTACTTC CATSDSGTGFYEQYF TRBJ2-7 TRBV24-1 NA TRBD1
TGTGCCAGCAGCTTAGCGGCGACGGCTACCGGGGAGCTGTTTTTT CASSLAATATGELFF TRBJ2-2 TRBV7-9 many NA
TGCGCCAGCAGCCCTGGACTAGCCAATTACAATGAGCAGTTCTTC CASSPGLANYNEQFF TRBJ2-1 TRBV4-1 once TRBD2